Listed below are T cell receptor beta chains from one sample, sequenced in a study of CD8+ T cells in alopecia areata. Repertoires were generated with immunoSEQ multiplex PCR, while TCRdb's copy carries only in-frame clones and drops some. Here the sample spans 150,000 to 250,000 clones, about three fifths being singletons. Source: CD4+ T cells sorted from blood, taken at week 24, from a patient treated with tofacitinib. The receptors were gathered from a human donor with alopecia areata. Each CDR3 is given with its conserved first and last residue. The D gene is left open where the match is weak. Clone size is not always given. Where it is, it says once, few, many or a class for expanded clones.

J | V | D | size | CDR3 | DNA
TRBJ1-1 | TRBV28 | NA | NA | CASSPHRGSTEAFF | TGTGCCAGCAGTCCCCATCGTGGGAGCACTGAAGCTTTCTTT
TRBJ2-1 | TRBV7-2 | TRBD1 | NA | CASSSRQGAGNEQFF | TGTGCCAGCAGCTCTAGACAGGGTGCTGGCAATGAGCAGTTCTTC
TRBJ2-7 | TRBV27 | NA | NA | CASSYPPGEQYF | TGTGCCAGCAGTTACCCTCCTGGGGAGCAGTACTTC
TRBJ2-1 | TRBV11-2 | TRBD2 | few | CASSSLAGRYNEQFF | TGTGCCAGCAGCTCGCTAGCGGGGCGCTACAATGAGCAGTTCTTC
TRBJ2-5 | TRBV15 | NA | NA | CATSRTPSGIETQYF | TGTGCCACCAGCAGGACCCCCTCCGGGATCGAGACCCAGTACTTC
TRBJ2-7 | TRBV7-2 | NA | NA | CASSLGGVVSYEQYF | TGTGCCAGCAGCTTAGGAGGGGTCGTATCCTACGAGCAGTACTTC
TRBJ1-1 | TRBV30 | NA | NA | CACGLNTEAFF | TGTGCCTGCGGGTTGAACACTGAAGCTTTCTTT
TRBJ2-3 | TRBV7-8 | TRBD2 | few | CASSSTSGRRDTQYF | TGTGCCAGCAGCTCCACTAGCGGGCGGCGGGATACGCAGTATTTT
TRBJ2-1 | TRBV27 | NA | NA | CASSPRRGLYNEQFF | TGTGCCAGCAGTCCGAGGCGGGGCCTATACAATGAGCAGTTCTTC
TRBJ2-3 | TRBV5-1 | TRBD1 | NA | CASAGTGPADTQYF | TGCGCCAGCGCCGGGACAGGCCCAGCAGATACGCAGTATTTT
TRBJ2-7 | TRBV6-5 | NA | NA | CASSPRALSSYEQYF | TGTGCCAGCAGTCCCCGGGCTCTAAGCTCCTACGAGCAGTACTTC
TRBJ1-1 | TRBV7-2 | NA | many | CASSLAAGTDDLAFF | TGTGCCAGCAGCTTAGCGGCGGGGACGGACGATTTGGCTTTCTTT